Below are 21 T cell receptor beta chains sequenced from a single sample in a study of cytomegalovirus exposure and HLA in healthy donors. The PCR was carried out with 60 Vbeta primers and 13 Jbeta primers. Sequencing used immunoSEQ multiplex PCR; TCRdb keeps in-frame clones, though not all of them. The repertoire includes roughly 190,000 clones, 70% to 80% of them detected once, and 1.5% to 2% sits in the top ten. Sequences were obtained from PBMCs. Receptors originate from a woman aged 50 to 65 in good health and CMV-seronegative.

This clone appeared once. The chain couples TRBV7-9 to TRBJ2-3; no firm D call. The CDR3 is made up of 12 amino acids. The V gene's germline CDR1 is SEHNR and CDR2 FQNEAQ (reference sequence). V lost 2 bases and J lost 10, with 10 bases in between. The chain's CDR3 is CASSLSSSAQYF. Written as DNA, the CDR3 is TGTGCCAGCAGCTTATCCAGTTCAGCGCAGTATTTT.

The chain joins TRBV7-3 to TRBJ1-1; possible D gene TRBD1, 6 bases. The CDR3 is 16 residues long. Trimming took off 2 bases at V and 0 bases at J, with 13 bases between the two ends. The germline V gene has CDR1 SGHTA and CDR2 FQGTGA. CDR3 sequence: CASSLQGQLMNTEAFF. CDR3 DNA: TGTGCCAGCAGCTTACAGGGGCAGCTGATGAACACTGAAGCTTTCTTT.

This CDR3 reads CASSMRAPPENIQYF. The CDR3 coding sequence is TGTGCCAGTAGTATGAGGGCTCCTCCTGAAAACATTCAGTACTTC. V is TRBV19 and J is TRBJ2-4, with D perhaps TRBD2 (5 bases). The CDR3 loop spans 15 amino acids. Deletions cut 3 bases from V and 5 bases from J, with 14 bases between. CDR1 and CDR2 (germline): LNHDA, SQIVND (reference sequence).

This clone was picked up a small number of times. The rearrangement joins TRBV6-6 to TRBJ1-1; D is undetermined. Trimming left V 5 bases short and J 2 bases short, with 9 bases between. The CDR3 loop spans 13 amino acids. Germline values: CDR1 MNHNY, CDR2 SVGAGI (reference sequence). CDR3 sequence (DNA): TGTGCCAGCAGTGACAAAGGAAACACTGAAGCTTTCTTT. This sequence encodes CASSDKGNTEAFF.

The chain uses TRBV19 and TRBJ1-2, with D maybe TRBD1 (6 bases). Germline loops: CDR1 LNHDA, CDR2 SQIVND (reference sequence). The V and J ends lost 3 bases and 4 bases respectively, with 15 bases between them. The CDR3 covers 15 residues. CDR3 amino acids: CASSIPGTPPYGYTF. The CDR3 DNA reads as TGTGCCAGTAGTATTCCCGGGACACCGCCCTATGGCTACACCTTC.

J is TRBJ2-5 and V is TRBV7-2; TRBD1 aligns across 8 bases. The germline gives CDR1 SGHTA, CDR2 FQGNSA. The CDR3 totals 10 residues. CDR3 bases: TGTTCAGGGGGCAGGGAGACCCAGTACTTC. It specifies CSGGRETQYF.

This chain uses TRBV7-8 with TRBJ2-1; a weak D match, TRBD2 (5 bases). Germline values: CDR1 SGHVS, CDR2 FQNEAQ. The germline V and J ends were trimmed by 4 bases and 0 bases, with 13 bases remaining between them. CDR3 size: 16 residues. The CDR3 DNA follows: TGTGCCAGCAGCTCGCGGGCGAAAAGCTCCTACAATGAGCAGTTCTTC. It yields the protein CASSSRAKSSYNEQFF.

The chain uses TRBV19 and TRBJ1-1; D possibly corresponds to TRBD1 (5 bases). The CDR3 loop spans 16 amino acids. V was clipped by 2 bases and J by 1 base, with 14 bases between them. CDR1 and CDR2 from the germline V gene are LNHDA and SQIVND (reference sequence). CDR3 amino acids: CASSIRTGLANTEAFF. DNA of the CDR3: TGTGCCAGTAGTATACGGACGGGACTCGCGAACACTGAAGCTTTCTTT.

The genes are TRBV6-6 and TRBJ1-5; D might be TRBD1 (6 bases). V was clipped by 5 bases and J by 5 bases, with 13 bases between them. CDR1 MNHNY and CDR2 SVGAGI come from the germline V gene (reference sequence). The CDR3 extends over 14 amino acids. The CDR3 DNA follows: TGTGCCAGCAGTCTGCAGGGGTATGATCAGCCCCAGCATTTT. Its protein product is CASSLQGYDQPQHF.

This clone was seen a handful of times. V is TRBV5-1 and J is TRBJ2-7; 8 bases are shared with TRBD1. CDR3 size: 12 residues. Germline V gene data show CDR1 as SGHRS and CDR2 as YFSETQ. The V and J ends lost 4 bases and 6 bases, in that order; junction bases with no gene match: 3. CDR3: CASSRQGIEQYF. CDR3 nucleotide sequence: TGCGCCAGCAGCCGACAGGGGATCGAGCAGTACTTC.

On this clone: The junction shows a germline mismatch at one end, possibly a read error. CDR3 residues: CSSSSSGLTGGKETQYF. In DNA form, the CDR3 reads TGTTCCAGCAGCTCCTCAGGACTGACGGGAGGTAAAGAGACCCAGTACTTC. The rearrangement joins TRBV7-9 to TRBJ2-5; 7 nucleotides line up with TRBD2. CDR3 size: 17 residues. Germline V gene lookup returns CDR1 SEHNR and CDR2 FQNEAQ (reference sequence).

V gene TRBV12-5 combines with J gene TRBJ2-5; TRBD1 agrees at 9 bases. The V and J ends lost 6 bases and 1 base, in that order; junction bases with no gene match: 9. Germline V lookup: CDR1 LGHNT, CDR2 FRNRAP. The CDR3 has 16 residues. CDR3 region: CASGTTGTGTQETQYF. The CDR3 nucleotides read TGTGCTAGTGGCACAACCGGGACAGGGACCCAAGAGACCCAGTACTTC.

V is TRBV7-2 and J is TRBJ2-5; 14 bases match TRBD2. This CDR3 has 14 residues. J lost 5 bases, V lost 8 bases, and 4 bases had no gene match. Germline V gene lookup returns CDR1 SGHTA and CDR2 FQGNSA. The CDR3 here is CASGTSGSWETQYF. CDR3 sequence (DNA): TGTGCCAGCGGGACTAGCGGGAGTTGGGAGACCCAGTACTTC.

This rearrangement joins TRBV9 to TRBJ1-2; D remains unclear. Germline loops: CDR1 SGDLS, CDR2 YYNGEE. The CDR3 is 16 residues long. V was clipped by 0 bases and J by 6 bases, with 18 bases between them. In DNA, the CDR3 is TGTGCCAGCAGCGTAGGGTATATGTCCCGGGGAAATGGCTACACCTTC. This gives the protein CASSVGYMSRGNGYTF.

This clone has just one count. The CDR3 coding sequence is TGCAGCGTATCCGACAACAATGGCTACACCTTC. Amino acid sequence: CSVSDNNGYTF. The chain is built from TRBV29-1 and TRBJ1-2; D unresolved. Trimming shortened V by 6 bases and J by 6 bases, and 11 bases separated the two germline ends. The V gene's germline CDR1 is SQVTM and CDR2 ANQGSEA. The CDR3 contains 11 residues. The full variable domain, its missing parts supplied by reference TRBV29-1 and TRBJ1-2, is SAVISQKPSRDICQRGTSLTIQCQVDSQVTMMFWYRQQPGQSLTLIATANQGSEATYESGFVIDKFPISRPNLTFSTLTVSNMSPEDSSIYLCSVSDNNGYTFGSGTRLTVV.

The J gene is TRBJ2-3, the V gene TRBV15, with D maybe TRBD1 (6 bases). The CDR3 totals 16 residues. The V gene's germline CDR1 is LNHNV and CDR2 YYDKDF (reference sequence). V dropped 1 base and J dropped 5 bases, with 16 bases sitting between them. The CDR3 reads CATSRAWDQGQDTQYF. The CDR3 DNA follows: TGTGCCACCAGCAGAGCTTGGGATCAGGGACAAGATACGCAGTATTTT. Full variable domain (outside the CDR3, taken from reference TRBV15 and TRBJ2-3): DAMVIQNPRYQVTQFGKPVTLSCSQTLNHNVMYWYQQKSSQAPKLLFHYYDKDFNNEADTPDNFQSRRPNTSFCFLDIRSPGLGDTAMYLCATSRAWDQGQDTQYFGPGTRLTVL.

This clone was counted between two and nine times. The chain carries TRBV9 and TRBJ2-5; the match to TRBD1 covers 7 bases. CDR1 and CDR2 from the germline V gene are SGDLS and YYNGEE. The CDR3 covers 14 residues. V shed 0 bases and J 4 bases; nucleotides not matched to a gene: 3. In DNA, the CDR3 is TGTGCCAGCAGCGTAGGTCCAGGGGGAGAGACCCAGTACTTC. Translating gives CASSVGPGGETQYF.

The chain is built from TRBV4-1 and TRBJ2-1; 8 positions match TRBD2. Germline V lookup: CDR1 MGHRA, CDR2 YSYEKL. CDR3 length: 18 residues. V was pared by 0 bases and J by 6 bases, with 13 bases of the junction left unmatched. This CDR3 is CASSQESGGGIVGNEQFF. For the CDR3, the DNA is TGCGCCAGCAGCCAAGAAAGTGGCGGGGGGATCGTGGGCAATGAGCAGTTCTTC.

V usage is TRBV6-6 and J usage is TRBJ1-1, with TRBD1 matching over 8 bases. The length of the CDR3 is 11 residues. The germline gives CDR1 MNHNY, CDR2 SVGAGI (reference sequence). The J segment lost 11 bases and the V segment lost 7 bases, leaving 6 bases of the junction unmatched. CDR3 DNA sequence: TGTGCCAGCACACGACAGGGGACGGCTTTCTTT. It codes for CASTRQGTAFF.

The gene calls are TRBV4-3 and TRBJ1-5; weak D call: TRBD1 (5 bases). CDR1 and CDR2 (germline): LGHNA, YSLEER. Trimming removed 1 base at V and 5 bases at J, with 12 bases between. The CDR3 consists of 15 residues. The CDR3 DNA is TGCGCCAGCAGCCAAGGCCCGGGGGGGGATCAGCCCCAGCATTTT. This sequence encodes CASSQGPGGDQPQHF.

The chain joins TRBV28 to TRBJ1-5, with D possibly being TRBD1 (5 bases). There are 12 residues in the CDR3. Germline CDR1 reads MDHEN; CDR2 reads SYDVKM. V was pared by 7 bases and J by 7 bases, with 11 bases between. The DNA of the CDR3 is TGTGCCAGCACCCGGGGGGGACAGCCCCAGCATTTT. It codes for CASTRGGQPQHF.